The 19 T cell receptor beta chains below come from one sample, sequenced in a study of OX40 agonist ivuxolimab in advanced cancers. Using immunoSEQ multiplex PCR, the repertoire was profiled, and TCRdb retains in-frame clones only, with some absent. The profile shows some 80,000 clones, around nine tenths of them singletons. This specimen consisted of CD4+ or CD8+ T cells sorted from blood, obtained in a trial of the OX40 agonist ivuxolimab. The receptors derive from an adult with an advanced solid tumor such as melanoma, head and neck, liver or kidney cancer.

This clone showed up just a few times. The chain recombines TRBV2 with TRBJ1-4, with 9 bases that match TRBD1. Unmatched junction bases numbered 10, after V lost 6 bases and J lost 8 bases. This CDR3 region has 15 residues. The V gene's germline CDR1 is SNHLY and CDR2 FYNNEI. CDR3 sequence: CASRSSQGADEKLFF. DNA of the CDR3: TGTGCCAGCAGGAGCTCACAGGGGGCGGACGAAAAACTGTTTTTT. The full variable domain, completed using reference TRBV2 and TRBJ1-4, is EPEVTQTPSHQVTQMGQEVILRCVPISNHLYFYWYRQILGQKVEFLVSFYNNEISEKSEIFDDQFSVERPDGSNFTLKIRSTKLEDSAMYFCASRSSQGADEKLFFGSGTQLSVL.

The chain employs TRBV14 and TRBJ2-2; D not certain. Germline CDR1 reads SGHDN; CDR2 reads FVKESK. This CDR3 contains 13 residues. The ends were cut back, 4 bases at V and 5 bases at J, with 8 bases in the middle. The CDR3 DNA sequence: TGTGCCAGCAGCCTCCAAGGGACCGGGGAGCTGTTTTTT. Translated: CASSLQGTGELFF.

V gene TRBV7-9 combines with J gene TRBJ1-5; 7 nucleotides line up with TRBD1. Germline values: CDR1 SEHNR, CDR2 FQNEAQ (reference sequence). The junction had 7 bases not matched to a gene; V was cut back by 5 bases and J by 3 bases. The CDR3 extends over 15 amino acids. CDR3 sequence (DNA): TGTGCCAGCAGCCCCAGGGGGGACAACAATCAGCCCCAGCATTTT. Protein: CASSPRGDNNQPQHF.

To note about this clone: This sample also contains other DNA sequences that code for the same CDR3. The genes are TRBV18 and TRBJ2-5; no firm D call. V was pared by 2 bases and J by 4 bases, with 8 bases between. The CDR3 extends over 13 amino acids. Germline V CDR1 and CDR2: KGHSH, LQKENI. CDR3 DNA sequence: TGTGCCAGCTCACCAAGTCTATCAGAGACCCAGTACTTC. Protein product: CASSPSLSETQYF.

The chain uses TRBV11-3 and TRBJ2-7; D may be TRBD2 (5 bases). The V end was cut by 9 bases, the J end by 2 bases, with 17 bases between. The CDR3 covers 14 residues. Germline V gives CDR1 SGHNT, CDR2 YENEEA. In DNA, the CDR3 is TGTGCCAGGAGGGCCCAGGACGGGACCTACGAGCAGTACTTC. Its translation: CARRAQDGTYEQYF.

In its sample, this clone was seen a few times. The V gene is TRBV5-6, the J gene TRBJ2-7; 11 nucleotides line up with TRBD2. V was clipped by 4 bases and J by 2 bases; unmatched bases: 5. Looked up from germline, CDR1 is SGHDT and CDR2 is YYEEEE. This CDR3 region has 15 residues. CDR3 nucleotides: TGTGCCAGCAGCGTGACTAGCGGGGATCCCTACGAGCAGTACTTC. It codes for CASSVTSGDPYEQYF.

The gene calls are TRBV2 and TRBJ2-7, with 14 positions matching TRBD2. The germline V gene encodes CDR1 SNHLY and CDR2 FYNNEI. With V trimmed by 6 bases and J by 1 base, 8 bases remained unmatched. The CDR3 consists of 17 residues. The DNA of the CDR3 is TGTGCCAGCAGGGGGACTAGCGGGAGTTATGGATCCTACGAGCAGTACTTC. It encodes CASRGTSGSYGSYEQYF.

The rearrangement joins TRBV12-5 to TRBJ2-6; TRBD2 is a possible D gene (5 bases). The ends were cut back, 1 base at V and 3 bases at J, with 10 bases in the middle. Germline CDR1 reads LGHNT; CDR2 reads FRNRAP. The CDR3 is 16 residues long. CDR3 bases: TGTGCTAGTGGTTTGGACGGAGGCCGTGGGGCCAACGTCCTGACTTTC. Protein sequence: CASGLDGGRGANVLTF. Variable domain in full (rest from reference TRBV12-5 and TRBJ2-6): DARVTQTPRHKVTEMGQEVTMRCQPILGHNTVFWYRQTMMQGLELLAYFRNRAPLDDSGMPKDRFSAEMPDATLATLKIQPSEPRDSAVYFCASGLDGGRGANVLTFGAGSRLTVL.

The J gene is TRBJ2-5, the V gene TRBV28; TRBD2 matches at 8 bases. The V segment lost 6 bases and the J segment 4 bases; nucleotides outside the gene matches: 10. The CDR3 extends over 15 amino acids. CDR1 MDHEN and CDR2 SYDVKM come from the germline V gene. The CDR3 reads CASSHPSGGGETQYF. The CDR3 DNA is TGTGCCAGCAGCCACCCCAGCGGGGGCGGAGAGACCCAGTACTTC.

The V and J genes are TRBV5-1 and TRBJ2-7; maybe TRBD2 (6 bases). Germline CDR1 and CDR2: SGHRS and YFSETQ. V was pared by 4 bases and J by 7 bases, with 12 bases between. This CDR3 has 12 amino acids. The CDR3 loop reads CASSPAAGEQYF. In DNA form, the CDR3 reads TGCGCCAGCAGCCCCGCGGCGGGGGAGCAGTACTTC.

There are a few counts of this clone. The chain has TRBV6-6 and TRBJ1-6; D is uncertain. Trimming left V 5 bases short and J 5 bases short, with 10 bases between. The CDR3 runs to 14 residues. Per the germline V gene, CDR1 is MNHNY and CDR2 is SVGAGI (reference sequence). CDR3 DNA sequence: TGTGCCAGCAGTGCCCGTGGGGATAATTCACCCCTCCACTTT. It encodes CASSARGDNSPLHF.

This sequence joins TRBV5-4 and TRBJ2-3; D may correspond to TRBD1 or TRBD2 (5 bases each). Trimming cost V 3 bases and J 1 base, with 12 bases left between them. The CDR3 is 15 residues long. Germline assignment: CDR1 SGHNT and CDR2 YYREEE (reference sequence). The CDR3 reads CASSWGSRGTDTQYF. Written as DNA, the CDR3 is TGTGCCAGCAGCTGGGGGAGTCGGGGCACAGATACGCAGTATTTT.

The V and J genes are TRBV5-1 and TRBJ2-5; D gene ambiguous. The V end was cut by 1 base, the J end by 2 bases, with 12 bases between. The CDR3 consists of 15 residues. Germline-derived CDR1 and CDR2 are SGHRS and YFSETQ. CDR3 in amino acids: CASSLTFGGQETQYF. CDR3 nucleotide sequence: TGCGCCAGCAGCTTGACTTTCGGCGGACAAGAGACCCAGTACTTC. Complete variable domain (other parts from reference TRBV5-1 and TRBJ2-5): KAGVTQTPRYLIKTRGQQVTLSCSPISGHRSVSWYQQTPGQGLQFLFEYFSETQRNKGNFPGRFSGRQFSNSRSEMNVSTLELGDSALYLCASSLTFGGQETQYFGPGTRLLVL.

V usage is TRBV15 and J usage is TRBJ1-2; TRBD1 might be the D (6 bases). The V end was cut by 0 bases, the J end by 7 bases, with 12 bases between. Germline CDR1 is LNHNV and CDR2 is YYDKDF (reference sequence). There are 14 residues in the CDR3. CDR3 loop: CATSRDYRVGGYTF. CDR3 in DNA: TGTGCCACCAGCAGAGATTACAGGGTGGGTGGCTACACCTTC.

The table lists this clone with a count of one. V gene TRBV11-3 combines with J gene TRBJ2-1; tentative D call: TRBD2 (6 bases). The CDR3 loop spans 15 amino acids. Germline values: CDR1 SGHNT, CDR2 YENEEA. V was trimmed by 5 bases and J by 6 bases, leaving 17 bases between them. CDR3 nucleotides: TGTGCCAGCAGCCTGGGACTGGGATCGGGCAATGAGCAGTTCTTC. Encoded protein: CASSLGLGSGNEQFF.

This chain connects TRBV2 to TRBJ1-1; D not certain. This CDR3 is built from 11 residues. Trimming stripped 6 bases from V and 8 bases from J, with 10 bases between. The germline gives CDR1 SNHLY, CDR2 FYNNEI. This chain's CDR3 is CASRSDGEAFF. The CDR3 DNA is TGTGCCAGCAGGTCCGATGGAGAAGCTTTCTTT.

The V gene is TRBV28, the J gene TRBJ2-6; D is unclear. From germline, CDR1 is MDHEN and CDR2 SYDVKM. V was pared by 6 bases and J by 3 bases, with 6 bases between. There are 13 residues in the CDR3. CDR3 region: CASRLSGANVLTF. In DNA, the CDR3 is TGTGCCAGCAGATTGAGTGGGGCCAACGTCCTGACTTTC.

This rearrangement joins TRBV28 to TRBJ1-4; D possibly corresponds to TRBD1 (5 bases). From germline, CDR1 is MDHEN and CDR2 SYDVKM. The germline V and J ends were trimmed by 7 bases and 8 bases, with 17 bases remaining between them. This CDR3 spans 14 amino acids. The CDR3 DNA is TGTGCCAGCAAAACCGGGACGGCGAGAGAAAAACTGTTTTTT. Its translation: CASKTGTAREKLFF.

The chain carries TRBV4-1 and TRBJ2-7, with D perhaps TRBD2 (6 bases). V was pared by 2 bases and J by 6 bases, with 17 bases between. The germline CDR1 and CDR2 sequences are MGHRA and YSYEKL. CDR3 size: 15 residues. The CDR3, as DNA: TGCGCCAGCAGCCAACCTCCCGCGGGGATTTCCGAGCAGTACTTC. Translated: CASSQPPAGISEQYF.